Listed below are T cell receptor beta chains from one sample, sequenced in a study of OX40 agonist ivuxolimab in advanced cancers. TCRdb's table, derived via immunoSEQ multiplex PCR, lists solely in-frame clones and lacks some. The profile shows 15,000 to 25,000 clones, roughly 70% of them singletons. The material sequenced was CD4+ or CD8+ T cells sorted from blood, taken in a trial of the OX40 agonist ivuxolimab. These receptors were obtained from an adult with an advanced solid tumor such as melanoma, head and neck, liver or kidney cancer. Each CDR3 is given with its conserved first and last residue. The order of the fields is V gene, J gene, clone size, D gene, CDR3 DNA, CDR3 protein. A D gene is named only where the DNA matches it firmly. A row's size may be missing; if present it is once, few, many or a size class.

TRBV5-4	TRBJ2-7	NA	TRBD1	TGTGCCAGCAGCTTTGACAGGGAGTCGTACGAGCAGTACTTC	CASSFDRESYEQYF
TRBV9	TRBJ1-2	NA	NA	TGTGCCAGCAGCTCACGGTCCTATGGCTACACCTTC	CASSSRSYGYTF
TRBV6-6	TRBJ2-7	NA	TRBD1	TGTGCCAGCAGTTACTCGGGGACAGGGTTCTACGAGCAGTACTTC	CASSYSGTGFYEQYF
TRBV5-8	TRBJ1-4	NA	NA	TGTGCCAGCAGCTTGGTGGGTCTTAATGAAAAACTGTTTTTT	CASSLVGLNEKLFF
TRBV6-1	TRBJ2-7	NA	TRBD2	TGTGCCAGCAGAGCGGGGCACGCGAGCTACGAGCAGTACTTC	CASRAGHASYEQYF
TRBV28	TRBJ1-2	NA	NA	TGTGCCAGCAGTTCGCGACAGGTATATGGCTACACCTTC	CASSSRQVYGYTF
TRBV28	TRBJ2-7	once	TRBD2	TGTGCCAGCAGTTTTGCTAGCGGGAGTTTCGAGCAGTACTTC	CASSFASGSFEQYF
TRBV28	TRBJ2-2	NA	NA	TGTGCCAGCAGTTCCGACCGATCGAACACCGGGGAGCTGTTTTTT	CASSSDRSNTGELFF
TRBV10-3	TRBJ2-7	NA	NA	TGTGCCAGCGGGGGACAGGCCTCCTACGAGCAGTACTTC	CASGGQASYEQYF
TRBV28	TRBJ1-1	NA	NA	TGTGCCAGCAGTTTGTTTCAGAACACTGAAGCTTTCTTT	CASSLFQNTEAFF
TRBV6-5	TRBJ2-2	medium-sized	NA	TGTGCCAGCAGTTACTCGGACGAGAACACCGGGGAGCTGTTTTTT	CASSYSDENTGELFF
TRBV7-2	TRBJ1-1	NA	NA	TGTGCCAGCAGCATGACCAGGGGAGGAACTGAAGCTTTCTTT	CASSMTRGGTEAFF
TRBV7-9	TRBJ1-1	NA	NA	TGTGCCAGCTTCTCTATGAACACTGAAGCTTTCTTT	CASFSMNTEAFF
TRBV29-1	TRBJ2-5	NA	NA	TGCAGCGTCGGGACCGTTGGATCTCAAGAGACCCAGTACTTC	CSVGTVGSQETQYF
TRBV2	TRBJ2-7	few	TRBD1	TGTGCCAGCAGTGGGTATGTAGGACAGGGAATCTACGAGCAGTACTTC	CASSGYVGQGIYEQYF
TRBV28	TRBJ2-7	NA	TRBD2	TGTGCCAGCAGCCTACGGGGAAGCGGGAGGGCCGATGACGAGCAGTACTTC	CASSLRGSGRADDEQYF